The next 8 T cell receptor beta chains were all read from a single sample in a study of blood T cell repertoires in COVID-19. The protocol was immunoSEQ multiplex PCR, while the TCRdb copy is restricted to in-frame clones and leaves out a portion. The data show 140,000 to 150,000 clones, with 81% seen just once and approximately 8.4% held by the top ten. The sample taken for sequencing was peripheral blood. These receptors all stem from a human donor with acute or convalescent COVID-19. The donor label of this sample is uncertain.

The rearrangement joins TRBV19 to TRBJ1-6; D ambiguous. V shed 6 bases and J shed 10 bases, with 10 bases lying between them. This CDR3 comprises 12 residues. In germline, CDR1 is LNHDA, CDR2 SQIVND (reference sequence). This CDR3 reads CASREYDSPLHF. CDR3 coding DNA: TGTGCCAGTAGGGAGTATGACTCACCCCTCCACTTT.

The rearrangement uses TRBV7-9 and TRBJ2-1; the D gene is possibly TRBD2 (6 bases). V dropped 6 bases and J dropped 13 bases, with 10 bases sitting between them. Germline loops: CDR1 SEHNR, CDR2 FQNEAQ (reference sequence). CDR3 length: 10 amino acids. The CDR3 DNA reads TGTGCCAGCAGTTCCGGGACTCAGTTCTTC. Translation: CASSSGTQFF.

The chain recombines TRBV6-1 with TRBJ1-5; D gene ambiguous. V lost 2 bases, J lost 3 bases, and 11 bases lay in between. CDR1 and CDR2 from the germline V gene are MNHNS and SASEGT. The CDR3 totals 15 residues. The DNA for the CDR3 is TGTGCCAGCAGTGAACGCGGAGGGAACAATCAGCCCCAGCATTTT. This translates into CASSERGGNNQPQHF.

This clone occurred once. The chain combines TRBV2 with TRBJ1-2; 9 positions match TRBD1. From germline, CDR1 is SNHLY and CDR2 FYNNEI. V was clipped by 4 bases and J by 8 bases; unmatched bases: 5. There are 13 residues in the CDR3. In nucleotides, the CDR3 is TGTGCCAGCAGTGCCGGGACAGGGAAGGGCTACACCTTC. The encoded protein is CASSAGTGKGYTF.

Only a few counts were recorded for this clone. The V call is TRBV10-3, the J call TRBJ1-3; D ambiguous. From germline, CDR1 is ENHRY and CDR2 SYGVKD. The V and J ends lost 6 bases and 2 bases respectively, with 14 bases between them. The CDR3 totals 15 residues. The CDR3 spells CAISKGGPPGNTIYF. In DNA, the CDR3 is TGTGCCATCAGCAAAGGAGGGCCCCCTGGAAACACCATATATTTT.

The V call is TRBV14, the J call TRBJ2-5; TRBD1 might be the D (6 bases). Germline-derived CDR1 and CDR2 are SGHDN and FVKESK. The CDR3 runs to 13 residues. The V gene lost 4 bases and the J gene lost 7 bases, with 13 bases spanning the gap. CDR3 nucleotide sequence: TGTGCCAGCAGCCGCACGATAGGGGGGACCCAGTACTTC. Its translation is CASSRTIGGTQYF. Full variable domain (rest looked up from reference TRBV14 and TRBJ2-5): EAGVTQFPSHSVIEKGQTVTLRCDPISGHDNLYWYRRVMGKEIKFLLHFVKESKQDESGMPNNRFLAERTGGTYSTLKVQPAELEDSGVYFCASSRTIGGTQYFGPGTRLLVL.

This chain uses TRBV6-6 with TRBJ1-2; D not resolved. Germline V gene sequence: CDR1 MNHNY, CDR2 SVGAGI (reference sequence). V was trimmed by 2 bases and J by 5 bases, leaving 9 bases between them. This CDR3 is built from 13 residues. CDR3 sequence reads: CASSYTGNYGYTF. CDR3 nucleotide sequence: TGTGCCAGCAGTTACACGGGAAATTATGGCTACACCTTC.

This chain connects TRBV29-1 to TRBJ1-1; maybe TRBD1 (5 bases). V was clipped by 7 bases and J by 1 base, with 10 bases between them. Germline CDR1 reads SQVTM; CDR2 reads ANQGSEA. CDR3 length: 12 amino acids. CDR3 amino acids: CSGGTGNTEAFF. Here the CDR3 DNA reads TGCAGCGGCGGGACGGGGAACACTGAAGCTTTCTTT.